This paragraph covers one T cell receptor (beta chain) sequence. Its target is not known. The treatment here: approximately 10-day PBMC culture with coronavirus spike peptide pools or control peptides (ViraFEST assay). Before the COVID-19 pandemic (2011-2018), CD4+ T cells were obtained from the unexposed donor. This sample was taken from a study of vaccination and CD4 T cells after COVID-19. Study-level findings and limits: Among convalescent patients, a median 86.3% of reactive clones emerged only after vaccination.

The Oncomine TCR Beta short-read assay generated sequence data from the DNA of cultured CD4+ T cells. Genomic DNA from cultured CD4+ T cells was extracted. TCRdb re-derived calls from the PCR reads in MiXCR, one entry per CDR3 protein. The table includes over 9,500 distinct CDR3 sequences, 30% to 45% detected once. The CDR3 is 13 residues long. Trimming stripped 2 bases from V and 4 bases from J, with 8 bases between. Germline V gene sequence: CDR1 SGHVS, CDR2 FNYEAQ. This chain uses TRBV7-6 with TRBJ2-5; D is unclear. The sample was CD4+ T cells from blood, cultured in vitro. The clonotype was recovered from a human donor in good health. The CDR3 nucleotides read TGTGCCAGCAGCTTACGGTCGTTAGAGACCCAGTACTTC. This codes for CASSLRSLETQYF.